Given below is one T cell receptor (beta chain) in context. Its antigen is not identified. This specimen belongs to a study of graft-versus-host responses after intestinal transplantation. Findings of the study overall: There were GvH clones found in recipient marrow, and some of them appeared first in ileum or blood.

Measured with immunoSEQ multiplex PCR; TCRdb has only the in-frame clones, and not every one. This sample carries more than 65,000 clones, roughly 90% of them seen once, and the ten largest clones take about 0.4%. The CDR3 loop spans 14 amino acids. V was shortened by 1 base and J by 1 base, with 7 bases between the two germline ends. The germline gives CDR1 MNHNY, CDR2 SVGAGI (reference sequence). This receptor was taken from a human donor who was the organ donor for an intestinal transplant. The chain links TRBV6-6 to TRBJ1-1; D uncertain. The input for sequencing was unstimulated CD8+ T cells sorted from spleen or lymph node cells, taken before transplant. DNA for the CDR3: TGTGCCAGCAGTTACTTATTCTCGAACACTGAAGCTTTCTTT. Translated: CASSYLFSNTEAFF.